This T cell receptor (beta chain) was profiled in a study of T cell responses to AZD1222 COVID-19 vaccine. Profiled with immunoSEQ multiplex PCR; TCRdb holds only in-frame clones, not every one. The data contain over 110,000 clones, about 90% of them seen just once; the ten biggest clones take up 9.3%. As for this clone: Its antigen is undetermined.

CDR3 length: 16 residues. Losses at the gene ends were 5 bases for V and 2 bases for J; bases not matched to a gene: 11. Overall study results and limits: After the peak T cell response, and only then, were repertoires sampled. Only a handful of people who got AZD1222 tested seropositive at baseline.

Sample: peripheral blood, taken 28 days after the second AZD1222 dose. The chain employs TRBV23-1 and TRBJ2-5, with 7 bases lining up with TRBD1. TRBV23-1 is noted as an ORF with a role that remains uncertain. This clonotype was obtained from an adult who received the AZD1222 COVID-19 vaccine. CDR3 residues: CASSKKGTDQQETQYF. In nucleotides, the CDR3 is TGCGCCAGCAGTAAAAAAGGGACAGATCAACAAGAGACCCAGTACTTC.